This TCR beta chain was sequenced for a study of identical twins. Study-level points and caveats: Within cord blood, abundant beta clonotypes carried fewer insertions, but memory repertoires showed no such trend.

This clonotype was detected a few times. Antigen: not known. TCRdb reprocessed the 5' RACE reads with MiXCR, giving one entry per CDR3 protein. Counted here are around 450,000 distinct CDR3 sequences, 14% occurring once; the ten biggest clones make up about 0.53%. This CDR3 comprises 14 residues. Trimming at V came to 9 bases and at J to 4 bases, leaving 9 bases not matched to a gene. Germline assignment: CDR1 MNHEY and CDR2 SMNVEV (reference sequence). These sequences were also reported in another study, on yellow fever vaccine responses in identical twins. From that paper: The T cell response to vaccination in identical twins was reportedly partly convergent and partly personalized.

The source is a woman between 18 and 29 years old in good health. The V and J genes are TRBV27 and TRBJ1-5, with TRBD1 matching 7 bases. The sequencing sample was made of CD4+ T cells sorted from blood. The CDR3 sequence is CASRRGQPNQPQHF. The CDR3 bases are TGTGCCAGTAGACGGGGACAGCCGAATCAGCCCCAGCATTTT.